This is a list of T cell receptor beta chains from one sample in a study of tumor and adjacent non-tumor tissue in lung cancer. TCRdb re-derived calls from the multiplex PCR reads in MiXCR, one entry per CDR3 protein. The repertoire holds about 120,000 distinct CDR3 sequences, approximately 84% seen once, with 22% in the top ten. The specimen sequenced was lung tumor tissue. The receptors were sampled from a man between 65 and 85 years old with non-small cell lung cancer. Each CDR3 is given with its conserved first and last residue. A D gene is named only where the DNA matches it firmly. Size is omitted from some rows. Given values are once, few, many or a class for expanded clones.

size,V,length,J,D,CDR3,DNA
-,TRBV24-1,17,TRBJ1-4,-,CATSEPQVYATNDKLFF,TGTGCCACCAGTGAGCCACAGGTATATGCAACTAATGACAAACTGTTTTTT
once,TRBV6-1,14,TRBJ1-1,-,CASSVRGINTETFF,TGTGCCAGCAGTGTCAGGGGTATAAACACTGAAACTTTCTTC
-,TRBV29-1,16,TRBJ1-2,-,CSVIPYQSSVEDGHTF,TGCAGCGTTATCCCCTATCAATCCTCGGTAGAAGATGGCCACACGTTC
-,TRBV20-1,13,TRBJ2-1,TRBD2,CSARASGSGEQFF,TGCAGCGCCCGGGCAAGCGGGAGCGGCGAGCAGTTCTTC
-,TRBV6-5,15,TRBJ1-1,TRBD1,CASRTGTGSVTEAFF,TGTGCCAGCAGGACAGGGACAGGGTCGGTCACTGAAGCATTCTTT
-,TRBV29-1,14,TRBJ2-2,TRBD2,CRADLAGGIGELFF,TGCAGAGCTGACTTAGCGGGGGGCATCGGGGAGCTGTTTTTT
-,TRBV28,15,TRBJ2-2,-,CASTLRTRSTGELFF,TGTGCCAGCACCCTGCGGACAAGGAGCACCGGGGAGCTGTTTTTT
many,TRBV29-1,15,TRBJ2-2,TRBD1,CSVEGVGQGNGELFF,TGCAGCGTTGAAGGTGTGGGACAGGGGAACGGGGAGCTGTTTTTT
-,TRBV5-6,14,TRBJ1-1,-,CVSSLPHSINEAFF,TGTGTCAGCAGCTTGCCCCACAGTATCAATGAAGCTTTCTTT
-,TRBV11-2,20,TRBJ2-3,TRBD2,CASTLISRLAGRASTDTQYF,TGTGCCAGCACCTTAATATCGCGCCTAGCGGGGAGAGCTAGCACGGATACGCAGTATTTT
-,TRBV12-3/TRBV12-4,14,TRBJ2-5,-,CAGSFTDRQETQYF,TGTGCCGGTAGTTTTACGGACAGACAAGAGACCCAGTACTTC
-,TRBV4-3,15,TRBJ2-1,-,CASSQQTGANNEQFF,TGCGCTAGCAGCCAACAGACCGGGGCTAACAATGAGCAGTTCTTC
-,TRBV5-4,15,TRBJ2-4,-,CTSRRDTDTLNIQYF,TGTACCAGCAGACGAGATACGGACACCTTAAACATTCAGTACTTC
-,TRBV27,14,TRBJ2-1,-,CASSSPGPAGEQFF,TGTGCCAGCAGTTCACCGGGTCCAGCGGGTGAGCAGTTCTTC
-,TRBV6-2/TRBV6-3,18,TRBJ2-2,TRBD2,CASSYFPNGRAGTGELFF,TGTGCCAGCAGTTATTTTCCTAACGGGAGGGCCGGAACCGGAGAGCTGTTTTTT
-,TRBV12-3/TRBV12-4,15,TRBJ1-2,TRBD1,CASSLLTGFDYGYTF,TGTGCCAGTAGTTTATTGACAGGGTTTGACTATGGCTACACTTTC
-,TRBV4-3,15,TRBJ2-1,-,CASSQDAVGSNEQFF,TGCGCTAGCAGCCAAGATGCCGTGGGAAGTAATGAGCAGTTCTTC
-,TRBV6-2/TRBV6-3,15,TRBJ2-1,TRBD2,CASSSGLGNTYELFF,TGTGCCAGCAGTTCGGGACTAGGCAATACCTATGAGCTGTTCTTC
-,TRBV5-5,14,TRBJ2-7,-,CACSLQYLSYEQYF,TGTGCCTGCAGCTTGCAATATCTATCATACGAGCAGTACTTC
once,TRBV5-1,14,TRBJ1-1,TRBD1,CASSFRTGDFAAFF,TGCGCCAGCAGCTTTAGGACAGGGGATTTCGCGGCTTTCTTT
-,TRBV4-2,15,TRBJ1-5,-,CASSRDAHSKQPQHF,TGTGCCAGCAGCCGTGACGCTCATAGTAAACAGCCCCAGCATTTT
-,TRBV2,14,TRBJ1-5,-,CASSGLTGNQPQHF,TGTGCCAGCAGTGGGCTCACAGGCAATCAGCCCCAGCATTTT
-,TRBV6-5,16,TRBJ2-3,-,CASSSTAHLGADTQYF,TGTGCCAGCAGCTCAACTGCCCACCTAGGGGCAGATACGCAGTATTTT
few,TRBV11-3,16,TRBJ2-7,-,CASGLDVRNPSYGQYF,TGTGCCAGCGGCTTAGATGTCCGGAATCCCTCCTACGGGCAGTACTTC
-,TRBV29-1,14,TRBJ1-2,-,CGAERRKASYGYTF,TGCGGCGCCGAGAGAAGGAAGGCTAGCTATGGCTACACCTTC
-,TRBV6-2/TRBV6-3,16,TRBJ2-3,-,CASSYFRGEREHTQYF,TGTGCCAGCAGTTACTTTCGTGGGGAGAGGGAGCATACGCAGTATTTT
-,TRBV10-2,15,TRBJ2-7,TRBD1,CASRTGTGQEYDQYF,TGCGCCAGCAGGACCGGGACAGGGCAAGAATACGATCAGTACTTC
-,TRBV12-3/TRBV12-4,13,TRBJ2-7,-,CASNFIGRDEQYF,TGTGCTAGCAATTTCATAGGGCGGGACGAGCAGTACTTC
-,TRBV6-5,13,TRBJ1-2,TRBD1,CVSTQGVREGYTF,TGTGTCAGCACCCAGGGGGTGCGGGAGGGCTACACCTTC